A single sample gave rise to the 2 T cell receptor beta chains below, sequenced in a study of blood T cell repertoires in COVID-19. Only in-frame clones appear in the TCRdb table, and some are missing; sequencing was by immunoSEQ multiplex PCR. The sample lists 300,000 to 500,000 clones; roughly 90% were seen once. The sequenced sample consisted of PBMCs or T cells enriched from blood (not recorded which). Receptors originate from a woman aged 25 to 39 with acute COVID-19.

This clone was observed a single time. The chain carries TRBV19 and TRBJ1-3; 8 bases are shared with TRBD1. This CDR3 spans 15 amino acids. Germline V gene sequence: CDR1 LNHDA, CDR2 SQIVND (reference sequence). V was pared by 1 base and J by 2 bases, with 1 base of the junction left unmatched. DNA of the CDR3: TGTGCCAGTAGTATAGGCAGGGGGCCTGGAAACACCATATATTTT. It encodes CASSIGRGPGNTIYF.

The genes are TRBV2 and TRBJ2-1; 12 bases align to TRBD2. V shed 6 bases, J shed 4 bases, and the junction held 7 bases outside the gene matches. CDR3 length: 16 residues. Germline V gene data show CDR1 as SNHLY and CDR2 as FYNNEI. The CDR3 loop reads CASSPLAGGAYNEQFF. The DNA for the CDR3 is TGTGCCAGCAGCCCCCTAGCGGGGGGGGCGTACAATGAGCAGTTCTTC.